This TCR beta chain was obtained from a study of blood T cell repertoires in COVID-19. Clones were sequenced by immunoSEQ multiplex PCR, and TCRdb holds only the in-frame ones, with some missing. The table lists 65,000 to 90,000 clones, 88% of them singletons, with under 6% in the top ten. CDR3 length: 13 amino acids. CDR1 is MNHEY and CDR2 is SMNVEV in the germline V gene (reference sequence). V gave up 8 bases and J gave up 5 bases; unmatched junction bases: 8. The chain links TRBV27 to TRBJ2-5, with 7 bases that match TRBD2. This receptor was obtained from a human donor in a cohort sampled during active COVID-19. Specimen: peripheral blood. In DNA form, the CDR3 reads TGTGCCAGCGCCTGGGGAGGGCGGGAGACCCAGTACTTC. This gives the protein CASAWGGRETQYF.